The 20 T cell receptor beta chains listed next were all sequenced from one sample in a study of CD8 T cells in ankylosing spondylitis (dated by TCRdb to the late 2010s). Libraries were constructed by 5' RACE. TCRdb shows the sequencer as Illumina HiSeq 2500. TCRdb reran the public reads through fastp at Q25 and MiXCR, keeping productive beta chains. Rows matching on CDR3 protein sequence are summarized as one entry with the most common DNA and genes. For this sample the table gives more than 600,000 distinct CDR3 sequences, of which around 19% were detected only once. The ten largest clones represent 15% to 20% of the sample. Their antigens remain unidentified. Broader findings and caveats from the paper: Blood from ankylosing spondylitis patients appeared to be characterized by a TCR beta motif composed of eight highly homologous amino acid variants.

The sample consisted of blood, either unsorted or a sorted T cell fraction (not recorded which). The receptors derive from a male donor with ankylosing spondylitis.

In this sample, this clonotype turned up a few times. The V call is TRBV25-1, the J call TRBJ1-6; D is unclear. In germline, CDR1 is MGHDK, CDR2 SYGVNS. The CDR3 contains 13 residues. V gave up 0 bases and J gave up 9 bases, with 6 bases separating them. DNA for the CDR3: TGTGCCAGCAGTGAATATGTCGGTTCACCCCTCCACTTT. This sequence encodes CASSEYVGSPLHF.

V usage is TRBV5-1 and J usage is TRBJ2-1; TRBD2 agrees at 11 bases. The CDR3 extends over 20 amino acids. From germline, CDR1 is SGHRS and CDR2 YFSETQ. V trimming: 2 bases; J trimming: 0 bases; junction bases outside the gene matches: 13. The CDR3 region has the DNA TGCGCCAGCAGCTTTTCTAGCGGGGGGATTATTCGAAGCTCCTACAATGAGCAGTTCTTC. This sequence encodes CASSFSSGGIIRSSYNEQFF.

This chain links TRBV6-4 with TRBJ1-1; TRBD1 is a possible D gene (5 bases). Trimming left V 7 bases short and J 4 bases short, with 16 bases between. The CDR3 contains 14 residues. Germline loops: CDR1 MRHNA, CDR2 SNTAGT. CDR3 nucleotides: TGTGCCAGCATGCAGACAGAGGGGAGCACTGAAGCTTTCTTT. It specifies CASMQTEGSTEAFF.

The chain couples TRBV10-3 to TRBJ1-5; the D gene is possibly TRBD1 (5 bases). Trimming stripped 10 bases from V and 6 bases from J, with 13 bases between. Germline V gene data show CDR1 as ENHRY and CDR2 as SYGVKD. This CDR3 is 12 amino acids long. CDR3 in DNA: TGTGCCACCCGGACATTGGGTCAGCCCCAGCATTTT. Translated, it gives CATRTLGQPQHF.

This rearrangement joins TRBV20-1 to TRBJ1-1, with a tentative D call TRBD1 (5 bases). The V gene lost 5 bases and the J gene lost 5 bases, with 12 bases spanning the gap. Germline V CDR1 and CDR2: DFQATT, SNEGSKA (reference sequence). The length of the CDR3 is 12 residues. CDR3 in DNA: TGCAGTGCTTGGTCCGGGGGAACTGAAGCTTTCTTT. It is translated as CSAWSGGTEAFF.

There are a few counts of this clonotype. This rearrangement joins TRBV12-3 or TRBV12-4 to TRBJ2-7, with D perhaps TRBD2 (7 bases). This CDR3 has 15 residues. V lost 5 bases, J lost 3 bases, and 17 bases lay in between. CDR3 in amino acids: CASSETGGRSYEQYF. CDR3 in DNA: TGTGCCAGCAGTGAGACGGGGGGCCGTAGCTACGAGCAGTACTTC.

This clonotype appeared many times. V usage is TRBV12-3 or TRBV12-4 and J usage is TRBJ1-1; D not certain. CDR3 length equals 14 residues. V gave up 5 bases and J gave up 1 base, with 11 bases separating them. As DNA, the CDR3 is TGTGCCAGCAGTCGGGGTACCTCGAACACTGAAGCTTTCTTT. This gives the protein CASSRGTSNTEAFF.

This clonotype was counted between two and nine times. The chain links TRBV12-3 or TRBV12-4 to TRBJ2-2, with D perhaps matching TRBD1 (6 bases). Trimming removed 5 bases at V and 6 bases at J, with 16 bases between. The length of the CDR3 is 15 residues. In nucleotides, the CDR3 is TGTGCCAGCAGTGGGGGCGGGTCCCCCCCCGGGGAGCTGTTTTTT. Its protein product is CASSGGGSPPGELFF.

In DNA form, the CDR3 reads TGTGCCAGCAGCTTACTTCCCGGGGAGCTGTTTTTT. It is translated as CASSLLPGELFF. V and J are TRBV11-3 and TRBJ2-2; no firm D call. V gave up 2 bases and J gave up 6 bases, with 4 bases separating them. This CDR3 spans 12 amino acids. Germline V lookup: CDR1 SGHNT, CDR2 YENEEA.

The chain links TRBV3-1 to TRBJ1-6; D is unresolved. V lost 0 bases, J lost 7 bases, and 7 bases lay in between. The length of the CDR3 is 14 residues. From germline, CDR1 is LGHDT and CDR2 YNNKEL (reference sequence). The CDR3 region has the DNA TGTGCCAGCAGCCAAGAGGACGGGAATTCACCCCTCCACTTT. It encodes CASSQEDGNSPLHF.

This clonotype was observed a few times. V usage is TRBV20-1 and J usage is TRBJ2-7; D possibly matches TRBD1 or TRBD2 (6 bases each). Germline CDR1 DFQATT, CDR2 SNEGSKA (reference sequence). The CDR3 runs to 15 residues. Trimming pared 0 bases from V and 1 base from J, leaving 13 bases between. This CDR3 reads CSARDLGGVSYEQYF. The CDR3 DNA reads as TGCAGTGCTAGAGATCTCGGGGGCGTATCCTACGAGCAGTACTTC.

This clonotype was recorded a few times. The chain links TRBV20-1 to TRBJ2-5, with 15 nucleotides matching TRBD2. With 5 bases clipped from V and 5 bases from J, the junction kept 15 bases outside the gene matches. Germline V gives CDR1 DFQATT, CDR2 SNEGSKA (reference sequence). The CDR3 has 18 residues. The CDR3 DNA sequence: TGCAGTGCTGGACTCCCCCTCGGACTAGCGGGAGGGCCGGAGACCCAGTACTTC. This translates into CSAGLPLGLAGGPETQYF.

The chain recombines TRBV12-3 or TRBV12-4 with TRBJ1-2; D remains ambiguous. With 8 bases removed from V and 4 bases from J, the gap between germline ends came to 14 bases. The CDR3 has 13 residues. This CDR3 reads CASAVIPVYGYTF. The CDR3 DNA reads as TGTGCCAGCGCCGTGATCCCGGTCTATGGCTACACCTTC.

The V and J genes are TRBV4-1 and TRBJ1-3, with 7 bases matching TRBD1. CDR3 length: 17 residues. The V gene end was trimmed by 0 bases and the J gene end by 6 bases; junction bases not matched to a gene: 11. Germline V CDR1 and CDR2: MGHRA, YSYEKL. Written as DNA, the CDR3 is TGCGCCAGCAGCCAAGAACCCACAGGGGTTCTGTTAAACACCATATATTTT. It yields the protein CASSQEPTGVLLNTIYF.

This clonotype was observed many times. The chain's CDR3 is CASRRTDYGYTF. CDR3 DNA: TGTGCCAGCAGAAGGACAGACTATGGCTACACCTTC. This chain joins TRBV2 and TRBJ1-2, with a possible D match to TRBD1 (6 bases). The V gene lost 6 bases and the J gene lost 3 bases, with 8 bases spanning the gap. CDR1 and CDR2 (germline): SNHLY, FYNNEI. CDR3 size: 12 residues.

This clonotype was observed a few times. V usage is TRBV7-9 and J usage is TRBJ2-1; D is undetermined. Germline V gene data show CDR1 as SEHNR and CDR2 as FQNEAQ (reference sequence). V gave up 4 bases and J gave up 5 bases, with 12 bases separating them. The CDR3 covers 14 residues. CDR3 coding DNA: TGTGCCAGCAGCTCCAGAGGTGGGGACAATGAGCAGTTCTTC. Protein product: CASSSRGGDNEQFF.

This clonotype was seen a few times. The chain carries TRBV12-3 or TRBV12-4 and TRBJ2-2; D unclear. The CDR3 has 12 residues. V gave up 10 bases and J gave up 8 bases, with 14 bases separating them. The CDR3 DNA reads TGTGCCATCGAAAAGGTTTCTGGGGAGCTGTTTTTT. Translated: CAIEKVSGELFF.

This clonotype has a handful of counts. The rearrangement links TRBV4-2 to TRBJ2-1; tentatively, D is TRBD2 (6 bases). The V and J ends lost 10 bases and 3 bases respectively, with 16 bases between them. CDR1 LGHNA and CDR2 YNFKEQ come from the germline V gene. This CDR3 is 14 amino acids long. The CDR3 reads CATGSGESYNEQFF. The CDR3 DNA follows: TGTGCCACCGGTTCGGGAGAAAGCTACAATGAGCAGTTCTTC.

This clonotype was counted a few times. This chain connects TRBV10-3 to TRBJ2-1, with 7 bases aligning to TRBD2. Germline-derived CDR1 and CDR2 are ENHRY and SYGVKD. V shed 4 bases, J shed 2 bases, and the junction held 2 bases outside the gene matches. The CDR3 extends over 14 amino acids. DNA for the CDR3: TGTGCCATCAGTGGAGCGGGGACCTACAATGAGCAGTTCTTC. Its translation: CAISGAGTYNEQFF.

This clonotype appeared many times. The chain employs TRBV12-3 or TRBV12-4 and TRBJ1-6; D possibly corresponds to TRBD1 (6 bases). Trimming removed 6 bases at V and 19 bases at J, with 19 bases between. The CDR3 contains 12 residues. The CDR3 nucleotides read TGTGCCAGCAGCCCTGGTCTCCGGGACATTCACTTT. Protein: CASSPGLRDIHF.